The entry below gives a single T cell receptor beta chain sequence along with its context. The antigen remains unidentified. The CDR3 consists of 16 residues. The V and J ends lost 6 bases and 10 bases respectively, with 27 bases between them. TCRdb reprocessed the 5' RACE reads via MiXCR and lists one record per CDR3 protein. The sample holds roughly 300,000 distinct CDR3 sequences, approximately 8.4% seen once. The sample belongs to a study of T-cell memory formation after mild COVID-19. Study findings and constraints: The pre-infection memory compartment contained some responding clones, suggesting cross-reactive memory joined.

The clonotype comes from a man aged 18 to 30 who had mild COVID-19 (a few samples of this study predate the infection). Cell type and time point are not known. The sequencing sample was made of PBMCs or a T cell subset sorted from them (not recorded which). The V gene is TRBV12-3 or TRBV12-4, the J gene TRBJ1-1, with D possibly matching TRBD1 (6 bases). The CDR3 sequence: CASSQGGGKPFAGAFF. DNA for the CDR3: TGTGCCAGCAGCCAAGGGGGAGGCAAGCCATTCGCCGGAGCTTTCTTT.